This is a list of T cell receptor beta chains from one sample in a study of OX40 agonist ivuxolimab in advanced cancers. Generated by immunoSEQ multiplex PCR, the TCRdb table keeps only in-frame clones and is missing some. The table has around 37,000 clones, 65% to 85% seen once. The specimen comprised CD4+ or CD8+ T cells sorted from blood, sampled in a trial of the OX40 agonist ivuxolimab. The receptor set was obtained from an adult with an advanced solid tumor such as melanoma, head and neck, liver or kidney cancer. Both conserved end residues are trimmed from each CDR3. Fields, in order: CDR3 protein, V gene, clone size, D gene. The D gene is left open where the match is weak. Not all rows give a size; the values are once, few, many and, for expanded clones, a class.

cdr3_aa: ASSGPGAGQPQH; v_call: TRBV27; clone_size: .; d_call: .
cdr3_aa: ASSRGAAINYGYT; v_call: TRBV9; clone_size: once; d_call: .
cdr3_aa: ASSYRTPKETQY; v_call: TRBV28; clone_size: .; d_call: .
cdr3_aa: ASSLGGPTGAAGF; v_call: TRBV7-2; clone_size: .; d_call: .
cdr3_aa: ASSGALYEQY; v_call: TRBV7-9; clone_size: .; d_call: .
cdr3_aa: ASGRQGNTEAF; v_call: TRBV7-8; clone_size: .; d_call: TRBD1
cdr3_aa: ASSQDLQVRWGANVLT; v_call: TRBV4-1; clone_size: .; d_call: .
cdr3_aa: ASRSPNQPQH; v_call: TRBV28; clone_size: .; d_call: .
cdr3_aa: ASSPPGLAVSGELF; v_call: TRBV7-2; clone_size: few; d_call: TRBD2
cdr3_aa: ASSDIFTGELF; v_call: TRBV10-1; clone_size: few; d_call: .
cdr3_aa: AWSRVRAGAF; v_call: TRBV30; clone_size: .; d_call: .
cdr3_aa: ASSLDLAGGPEYEQY; v_call: TRBV5-1; clone_size: .; d_call: TRBD2
cdr3_aa: ASSPEGWTEAF; v_call: TRBV5-1; clone_size: .; d_call: .
cdr3_aa: ASSEIGGSPLH; v_call: TRBV6-1; clone_size: few; d_call: .
cdr3_aa: ASSIIGVDRNPYANTGELF; v_call: TRBV19; clone_size: .; d_call: .
cdr3_aa: ATSRGGRDRGAKGYT; v_call: TRBV15; clone_size: .; d_call: .